One sample yielded the 18 T cell receptor beta chains listed below, sequenced in a study of blood T cell repertoires in COVID-19 (dated by TCRdb to about 2020). Preparation of the library involved the immunoSEQ multiplex PCR assay. This immuneACCESS table, as held by TCRdb, lists in-frame sequences with V and J called but not all clones. Of the missing ones, under half trace to an unresolved V gene in checked studies; the others have no known cause. Recorded for this sample are fewer than 250,000 clones; around 82% of them occurred a single time. The ten largest clones represent around 3.5% of the sample. Sequenced sample: PBMCs or T cells enriched from blood (not recorded which). All receptors derive from a woman aged 40 to 49 who had been exposed to COVID-19.

The chain has TRBV7-9 and TRBJ2-2; TRBD2 might be the D (6 bases). The CDR3 has 15 residues. Germline CDR1 is SEHNR and CDR2 is FQNEAQ (reference sequence). Trimming removed 1 base at V and 2 bases at J, with 8 bases between. CDR3 nucleotide sequence: TGTGCCAGCAGCTTAGGGACTACCAACACCGGGGAGCTGTTTTTT. The encoded protein is CASSLGTTNTGELFF.

This clone occurred a few times. The CDR3 DNA follows: TGTGCCAGTAGTGTCCAGGGAGAGGGGGACTACACCTTC. It is translated as CASSVQGEGDYTF. V gene TRBV19 combines with J gene TRBJ1-2; the D gene is possibly TRBD1 (6 bases). Deletions cut 5 bases from V and 10 bases from J, with 17 bases between. CDR3 length: 13 amino acids. Per germline, CDR1 LNHDA and CDR2 SQIVND (reference sequence).

The chain couples TRBV19 to TRBJ1-2; TRBD1 might be the D (5 bases). The V and J ends lost 6 bases and 2 bases respectively, with 13 bases between them. Germline CDR1 and CDR2: LNHDA and SQIVND (reference sequence). The CDR3 spans 14 residues. This CDR3 reads CASRPTAGNYGYTF. CDR3 DNA: TGTGCCAGTAGGCCGACAGCCGGAAACTATGGCTACACCTTC.

The chain recombines TRBV9 with TRBJ2-3; 7 nucleotides align to TRBD2. Germline CDR1 reads SGDLS; CDR2 reads YYNGEE. CDR3 length equals 19 residues. Germline trimming cut 0 bases from V and 0 bases from J; bases unmatched to any gene: 13. The CDR3 DNA reads TGTGCCAGCAGCGTAGCTTTGGTGCCTAGCGGATATAGCACAGATACGCAGTATTTT. Translation gives CASSVALVPSGYSTDTQYF. The full variable domain, its missing parts supplied by reference TRBV9 and TRBJ2-3, is DSGVTQTPKHLITATGQRVTLRCSPRSGDLSVYWYQQSLDQGLQFLIQYYNGEERAKGNILERFSAQQFPDLHSELNLSSLELGDSALYFCASSVALVPSGYSTDTQYFGPGTRLTVL.

The CDR3: CASSPSRGPLNTEAFF. For the CDR3, the DNA is TGCGCCAGCAGCCCCTCCCGGGGTCCCTTGAACACTGAAGCTTTCTTT. This rearrangement joins TRBV4-3 to TRBJ1-1; D remains unclear. The germline CDR1 and CDR2 sequences are LGHNA and YSLEER. V was trimmed by 4 bases and J by 0 bases, leaving 15 bases between them. CDR3 length equals 16 residues.

This clone was detected only once. The chain has TRBV25-1 and TRBJ1-4; weak D call: TRBD1 (6 bases). Germline V CDR1 and CDR2: MGHDK, SYGVNS. V was clipped by 2 bases and J by 4 bases, with 8 bases between them. This CDR3 is 14 amino acids long. The DNA of the CDR3 is TGTGCCAGCAGTGAACAGGGGATTAATGAAAAACTGTTTTTT. This gives the protein CASSEQGINEKLFF.

The chain is built from TRBV11-2 and TRBJ2-2; TRBD2 might be the D (6 bases). Trimming shortened V by 6 bases and J by 6 bases, and 17 bases separated the two germline ends. The CDR3 consists of 15 residues. Germline V CDR1 and CDR2: SGHAT, FQNNGV. Here the CDR3 DNA reads TGTGCCAGCAGTTCAACGCTGTGGGGGGCCGGGGAGCTGTTTTTT. Encoded protein: CASSSTLWGAGELFF.

J is TRBJ1-1 and V is TRBV5-6; D may be TRBD1 (5 bases). CDR3 length equals 15 residues. V was trimmed by 3 bases and J by 1 base, leaving 13 bases between them. The germline V gene encodes CDR1 SGHDT and CDR2 YYEEEE. The CDR3: CASSSGGGRNTEAFF. The CDR3 DNA reads as TGTGCCAGCAGCTCCGGCGGGGGTCGGAACACTGAAGCTTTCTTT. The full variable domain, rest sourced from reference TRBV5-6 and TRBJ1-1, is DAGVTQSPTHLIKTRGQQVTLRCSPKSGHDTVSWYQQALGQGPQFIFQYYEEEERQRGNFPDRFSGHQFPNYSSELNVNALLLGDSALYLCASSSGGGRNTEAFFGQGTRLTVV.

The chain uses TRBV6-5 and TRBJ2-7; a weak D match, TRBD2 (6 bases). CDR1 and CDR2 (germline): MNHEY, SVGAGI. The CDR3 sequence is 15 residues long. The ends were cut back, 0 bases at V and 7 bases at J, with 16 bases in the middle. The CDR3 loop reads CASSYSTGVGREQYF. CDR3 in DNA: TGTGCCAGCAGTTACTCGACGGGGGTGGGGAGGGAGCAGTACTTC.

The V call is TRBV7-6, the J call TRBJ1-3, with D uncertain. The germline V gene has CDR1 SGHVS and CDR2 FNYEAQ. This CDR3 has 15 amino acids. V lost 5 bases, J lost 0 bases, and 11 bases lay in between. This CDR3 reads CASSRLSGSGNTIYF. CDR3 DNA sequence: TGTGCCAGCAGCCGCCTGTCGGGCTCTGGAAACACCATATATTTT.

This clone has only a few counts. V is TRBV19 and J is TRBJ1-1; TRBD1 is a possible D gene (5 bases). Per the germline V gene, CDR1 is LNHDA and CDR2 is SQIVND (reference sequence). The CDR3 length is 11 residues. Trimming stripped 7 bases from V and 5 bases from J, with 8 bases between. The CDR3 loop is CASIRGTEAFF. CDR3 DNA: TGTGCCAGTATTAGGGGAACTGAAGCTTTCTTT.

This chain joins TRBV9 and TRBJ2-1, with a tentative D call TRBD2 (6 bases). This CDR3 spans 17 amino acids. CDR1 and CDR2 from the germline V gene are SGDLS and YYNGEE. V lost 3 bases and J lost 4, with 20 bases in between. The CDR3 bases are TGTGCCAGCAGCGGCCGGAGGGGTAGTGGGGGTTACAATGAGCAGTTCTTC. Protein product: CASSGRRGSGGYNEQFF.

CDR3 in amino acids: CASSLVGGDLGGYTF. The CDR3 DNA follows: TGTGCCAGCAGCTTAGTTGGGGGCGATCTGGGTGGCTACACCTTC. The chain employs TRBV7-2 and TRBJ1-2; D possibly corresponds to TRBD1 (6 bases). This CDR3 spans 15 amino acids. Germline loops: CDR1 SGHTA, CDR2 FQGNSA. V shed 1 base and J shed 7 bases, with 16 bases lying between them.

This clone was detected only once. Different DNA sequences within this sample yield the same CDR3. The V and J genes are TRBV6-5 and TRBJ1-2; D uncertain. The germline CDR1 and CDR2 sequences are MNHEY and SVGAGI. Trimming stripped 0 bases from V and 5 bases from J, with 7 bases between. The CDR3 is made up of 13 amino acids. The CDR3 here is CASSYSTGYGYTF. The CDR3 DNA reads as TGTGCCAGCAGTTACTCCACGGGTTATGGCTACACCTTC.

This CDR3 reads CASSQAQGTSGNTIYF. For the CDR3, the DNA is TGCGCCAGCAGCCAAGCCCAGGGGACCTCTGGAAACACCATATATTTT. The chain has TRBV4-1 and TRBJ1-3, with D perhaps TRBD1 (6 bases). CDR1 is MGHRA, CDR2 YSYEKL, per germline. CDR3 length equals 16 residues. Trimming took 1 base from V and 0 from J, leaving 10 bases between them.

The J gene is TRBJ2-7, the V gene TRBV6-5; TRBD2 aligns across 8 bases. This CDR3 is built from 15 residues. The germline V gene has CDR1 MNHEY and CDR2 SVGAGI. V shed 4 bases, J shed 1 base, and the junction held 6 bases outside the gene matches. CDR3 residues: CASSLRGGPSYEQYF. In nucleotides, the CDR3 is TGTGCCAGCAGTTTACGCGGGGGGCCTTCCTACGAGCAGTACTTC.

Remarks on this clone: One junction end disagrees with the germline gene, perhaps due to a read error. This chain links TRBV7-7 with TRBJ2-3; 10 bases map to TRBD2. Germline-derived CDR1 and CDR2 are SSHAT and FNYEAQ (reference sequence). The CDR3 contains 14 residues. This CDR3 is CASSQGVAGGTQYF. The CDR3 DNA sequence: TGTGCTAGCAGCCAAGGGGTAGCGGGGGGTACGCAGTATTTT.

The V and J genes are TRBV2 and TRBJ1-5; D call uncertain. V gave up 8 bases and J gave up 1 base, with 9 bases separating them. The germline CDR1 and CDR2 sequences are SNHLY and FYNNEI. CDR3 length: 13 residues. The CDR3 nucleotides are TGTGCCAGCGCAGACTTCAGCAATCAGCCCCAGCATTTT. This encodes CASADFSNQPQHF.